The present T cell receptor beta chain was sequenced within a study of cytomegalovirus exposure and HLA in healthy donors (dated by TCRdb to about 2017). Notes on the research overall: In an earlier analysis of some 610 of the donors, 276 Gb of sequence data and 100 million or so unique TCR beta sequences from about 179 million T cells were reported. An early release that covered more than 550 HLA-typed donors contained approximately 290 gigabases of sequencing data and 85 million to 100 million unique TCR sequences. The genetic ancestry cluster associated with self-reported Caucasian donors included around four fifths of the 398 genotyped donors. The study aimed to test whether cataloging public T cell receptors could reveal signatures of past pathogen exposure. The study profiled the T cell repertoires of hundreds of subjects by immunosequencing and related them to cytomegalovirus serostatus. Along with the approximately 650-subject first cohort, a separate validation cohort of 120 different subjects was used. The study combined high-throughput TCR immunosequencing, statistical association of individual TCRs with disease status, and machine learning to predict cytomegalovirus infection status. To study patterns of TCR occurrence, a later analysis re-analyzed previously published TCR beta repertoires from several hundred donors and added high-resolution HLA genotyping. Rather than drawing on any new phenotypic data, the later analysis identified candidate immune exposures from TCR beta sequences and the way those sequences occurred across donors. An earlier analysis of around 640 of the donors used high-throughput TCR beta sequencing to judge whether each TCR beta V gene segment behaved as functional or pseudogenic. Donor age, sex, ethnicity and CMV serostatus were compiled alongside the repertoire data. Genome-wide SNP genotypes for about 65% of the roughly 700 donors were used in a later genetic analysis, which treated that subset as a discovery cohort. Every repertoire in the discovery cohort had been generated on one and the same sequencing platform. Class I and class II HLA loci were covered by the typing at four-digit resolution. The number of donors typed differed by locus, with 629-630 for A, B, C, DRB1 and DQB1, about 500 for DQA1, some 570 for DPA1, and some 440 for DPB1. Roughly 5 DR-DQ haplotypes were treated as single units for association and clustering because of strong linkage in the cohort. Among some 410 genotyped donors of the cohort, an average of around 250,000 unique TCR beta nucleotide sequences was sequenced per donor, of which roughly 17% were non-productive.

Paper-wide results and their limitations: A later analysis found that HLA-associated TCR beta chains were more clonally expanded and had lower generation probabilities than equally common non-associated chains. According to the authors, the approach could potentially be generalized to other disease states and immunological phenotypes. The earlier analysis of some 540 of the donors excluded around 17 rarely observed V segments, including chromosome 9 orphons, because counts were too low. Immune exposure information for the cohort was limited to CMV serostatus. In a later genetic analysis, a missense DCLRE1C variant was associated with V-gene and J-gene trimming of TCR beta chains, and the association was replicated in an independent cohort. A few of the identified cytomegalovirus-associated TCR beta chains were confirmed in vitro to be specific for cytomegalovirus antigens. Because the 87-base-pair reads could not distinguish some IMGT-functional V segments, including TRBV6-2 and TRBV6-3, those segments were excluded. Most TCR sequences were seen in very few donors, while some public TCRs were found in many individuals. In a later analysis, some 18,000 TCR beta sequences were associated with specific HLA alleles at a false discovery rate of 0.05. According to a later analysis, TCR association rates differed among HLA loci, with DRB1 alleles showing the most associated TCRs and HLA-C alleles showing the fewest. In an earlier analysis of approximately 590 of the donors, most TCR beta V segments appeared in productive rearrangements about 87% or about 30% of the time, broadly matching IMGT annotations. In this cohort, only TCR beta chains were sequenced, and detectable features were limited by the absence of alpha or paired-chain data. A group of highly shared sequence variants was considered likely to be a technical artifact of the sequencing pipeline. The classifier was reported to diagnose cytomegalovirus status with high specificity and sensitivity in both the original and validation cohorts. Because some donors lacked HLA typing at each locus, the association tests relied only on the typed subset. Assigning TCR associations to individual alleles was difficult when HLA alleles, especially DR and DQ, strongly co-occurred. Correlated functional status among segregating V segments might reflect linkage disequilibrium, but an unknown experimental factor could not be ruled out. Presence/absence analyses assumed roughly uniform sequencing depth across donors, an assumption that may not hold. In the study, 150 to 200 TCR beta chains were listed as associated with cytomegalovirus. A further reported finding was that TCR beta sequences accurately predicted the HLA-A and HLA-B alleles for most subjects in the first cohort. According to a later genetic analysis, donors in an Asian-associated ancestry cluster had fewer N-insertions in productive TCRs than the approximately 670-donor mean. Most CMV-associated TCR beta chains appeared to be HLA-restricted in a later analysis, and the HLA associations seemed to be driven largely by CMV exposure. A later analysis reported that several top co-occurrence clusters appeared linked to parvovirus B19, influenza, CMV and Epstein-Barr virus.

The cohort comprised 670 or so healthy bone marrow donors. At the time of sampling, all cohort members were nominally healthy, though unrecorded immune exposures were likely present. The donor was CMV seropositive and was included in the group of approximately 310 seropositive cohort members. Each donor provided a peripheral blood sample, and peripheral blood mononuclear cells were used for TCR beta sequencing. The Qiagen DNeasy Blood Extraction Kit was used to extract genomic DNA from the blood cell samples. A word on this clone: Its recognized antigen is unknown. There are no base qualities to consult, and no much larger clone falls within one base. This same CDR3 is encoded by further DNA sequences in the sample.

From V the trimming removes 9 bases and from J it removes 3 bases, while the gene matches leave 10 bases of the junction unaccounted for. The CDR3 runs 14 amino acids, cysteine and phenylalanine included. Only the CDR3 region is kept as DNA, spanning 42 bases read in frame from base 1. The germline V gene sets CDR1 to SNHLY and CDR2 to FYNNEI. To prepare the library, the immunoSEQ multiplex PCR assay was applied. For the multiplex PCR, a mixture combining 60 forward primers for TCR Vbeta segments and 13 reverse primers for TCR Jbeta segments was used. The CDR3 region of rearranged TCR beta genes was amplified from genomic DNA by a multiplex PCR assay. Amplified TCR beta libraries were sequenced as 87-base-pair reads on the Illumina HiSeq System. Turning to the authors' computational methods: In a later analysis, 77 million or so unique TCR beta chains were counted across the 500 to 850 repertoires, and around 10 million of these chains were shared by at least two donors. To remove PCR and sequencing errors, raw reads were error-corrected and collapsed into unique sequences using a nearest-neighbor algorithm that merged closely related sequences. Alignment of CDR3 sequences to IMGT reference sequences was used to assign V, D and J gene segments. For a sequence to be retained, a match of at least six nucleotides to both a V gene segment and a J gene segment was required. A rearrangement was called productive if the CDR3 had no stop codons and remained in frame with V and J, and every other rearrangement was called non-productive. Following IMGT convention, CDR3 was defined as the stretch from the second conserved V-encoded cysteine to the conserved J-encoded phenylalanine. In an earlier analysis of 550 to 650 of the donors, sequences lacking an unambiguous match to a single V gene segment were excluded. In an earlier analysis of around 600 of the donors, V segments were called functional above 56.7% productive rearrangements and were called segregating when the between-donor standard deviation exceeded 5%. To diagnose cytomegalovirus status from the catalog of TCR beta chain sequences, a statistical classification framework was built. A later analysis assigned V and J genes by comparing TCR nucleotide sequences with IMGT/GENE-DB human TR gene sequences. In a later analysis, CDR3 sequences and most-parsimonious VDJ recombination scenarios were assigned using the TCRdist pipeline. A later analysis defined each TCR beta chain by its CDR3 amino acid sequence plus V-gene family, and excluded reads lacking a unique V-gene family. In a later analysis, 500 to 700 highly shared, low-generation-probability nucleotide sequences were removed to address suspected cross-contamination and a sequencing artifact. A later analysis calculated a clonal expansion index for each public chain from normalized within-repertoire ranks of inferred template counts. In a later analysis, generation probabilities were computed using a VDJ recombination model fitted to out-of-frame rearrangements, and the results were checked against IGoR. In a later analysis, TCR-TCR, TCR-HLA and TCR-CMV co-occurrence was scored with hypergeometric tests, and a repertoire-size bias correction was applied to TCR pairs. To estimate false discovery rates, a later analysis permuted the HLA or CMV assignments 20 times. In a later analysis, co-occurring TCRs were grouped using DBSCAN, with TCRdist sequence similarity added in when clustering inside HLA-allele-positive subsets. Repertoires with fewer than 30,000 or more than 120,000 public chains, plus five repertoires with anomalous nucleotide sharing, were excluded from co-occurrence clustering. The immuneACCESS repertoire file appears here via TCRdb, limited to in-frame rearrangements. These files lack a portion of the clones; in checked studies, under half of the deficit traces to unresolved V genes, and the cause of the others is not known. The DNA gave D and trimming, while V, J and clone size come from that table. Counted in this sample were approximately 160,000 clones; approximately 80% of them appeared once. Of the sample, around 3% falls within the top ten clones.

This clonotype was obtained from a woman between 40 and 50 years old in good health and CMV-seropositive. Material for sequencing was PBMCs. The chain employs TRBV2 and TRBJ2-7; 8 central nucleotides agree with TRBD1. The DNA sequence is as follows: TGTGCCAGTAGCCATCCGGGACAGGACTACGAGCAGTACTTC. It translates as CASSHPGQDYEQYF.